A selection of T cell receptor beta chains follows, all from one sample in a study of blood T cell repertoires in COVID-19. Using immunoSEQ multiplex PCR, the repertoire was profiled, and TCRdb retains in-frame clones only, with some absent. Counted here are some 20,000 clones, about nine tenths occurring once; the ten biggest clones make up approximately 2.6%. The sample comprised peripheral blood. Receptors were obtained from a man between 65 and 85 years old with acute or convalescent COVID-19. CDR3s include the opening cysteine and the closing phenylalanine or tryptophan. The D gene is left open where the match is weak. Size is omitted from some rows. Given values are once, few, many or a class for expanded clones.

18 NA TRBJ2-6 TRBD1 TRBV11-2 TGTGCCAGCGCGACATACCGGGACAGGGGGCCCGGGGCCAACGTCCTGACTTTC CASATYRDRGPGANVLTF
20 NA TRBJ2-3 NA TRBV5-1 TGCGCCAGCAGCTTCAAGGACTGGCCTACCTCCCAGCCGGCCACAGATACGCAGTATTTT CASSFKDWPTSQPATDTQYF
16 NA TRBJ2-7 TRBD1 TRBV11-2 TGTGCCAGCAGCCCCGGACAGGGAAGTAGAGCGTACGAGCAGTACTTC CASSPGQGSRAYEQYF
15 NA TRBJ1-2 NA TRBV19 TGTGCCAGTAGTATAGATCGGGCAGGAGGCTATGGCTACACCTTC CASSIDRAGGYGYTF
13 NA TRBJ1-5 NA TRBV12-3/TRBV12-4 TGTGCCAGCAGAGTAGACACCAATCAGCCCCAGCATTTT CASRVDTNQPQHF
15 once TRBJ2-1 NA TRBV7-7 TGTGCTAGCAGCTTAGATGGGACTCCTGGGGATGAGCAGTTCTTC CASSLDGTPGDEQFF
12 NA TRBJ1-1 NA TRBV11-2 TGTGCCAGCAGCTTATGGCCCACTGAAGCTTTCTTT CASSLWPTEAFF
17 NA TRBJ2-1 NA TRBV11-2 TGTGCCAGCAGCTCTGATTATATAGATCCCCCCTTCAATGAGCAGTTCTTC CASSSDYIDPPFNEQFF
12 NA TRBJ2-1 NA TRBV24-1 TGTGCCACCAGTGATTTCAGCAATGAGCAGTTCTTC CATSDFSNEQFF
11 NA TRBJ1-6 NA TRBV20-1 TGCAGTGCTCCAGGGAATTCACCCCTCCACTTT CSAPGNSPLHF
18 once TRBJ2-6 NA TRBV28 TGTGCCAGCAGTTTATTCGGAACAGGGTCCTCTGGGGCCAACGTCCTGACTTTC CASSLFGTGSSGANVLTF
15 NA TRBJ2-1 NA TRBV7-9 TGTGCCAGCAGCTACCGGTCTCAGGGGTACAATGAGCAGTTCTTC CASSYRSQGYNEQFF
14 NA TRBJ2-7 NA TRBV9 TGTGCCAGCAGCGTAGCCGGAGGGCCCTACGAGCAGTACTTC CASSVAGGPYEQYF
15 NA TRBJ2-2 TRBD2 TRBV7-2 TGTGCCAGCAGCTTACGGCTAGCGGTGACCGGGGAGCTGTTTTTT CASSLRLAVTGELFF